The rows below give T cell receptor beta chains drawn from one sample of a study of response to subunit inactivated influenza vaccine. TCRdb re-called the RT-PCR reads with MiXCR, one entry per CDR3 protein. The sample contains under 800,000 distinct CDR3 sequences, roughly 14% of which appear only once. Source: PBMCs from blood, taken 14 days before vaccination. These receptors originate from a man aged 50 or older who received an inactivated influenza vaccine. Each CDR3 is given with its conserved first and last residue.

J: TRBJ2-2
length: 15
V: TRBV12-5
CDR3: CASGQGQGGTGELFF

J: TRBJ2-3
length: 13
V: TRBV28
CDR3: CASSLGGVDTQYF

J: TRBJ1-1
length: 14
V: TRBV29-1
CDR3: CSVERTGLNTEAFF

J: TRBJ1-5
length: 12
V: TRBV6-5
CDR3: CAIGRFNQPQHF

J: TRBJ1-1
length: 13
V: TRBV12-3/TRBV12-4
CDR3: CASSFELGREAFF

J: TRBJ1-2
length: 17
V: TRBV29-1
CDR3: CSVEDLGGGHQPYGYTF

J: TRBJ1-6
length: 16
V: TRBV15
CDR3: CATSRVRQGYNSPLHF

J: TRBJ2-3
length: 14
V: TRBV7-9
CDR3: CASSRDLGTDTQYF

J: TRBJ2-1
length: 16
V: TRBV5-1
CDR3: CASSPATGGSYNEQFF

J: TRBJ2-2
length: 15
V: TRBV19
CDR3: CASTTGTLGIGELFF

J: TRBJ2-7
length: 16
V: TRBV11-2
CDR3: CASSLVTGTGTYEQYF

J: TRBJ2-5
length: 14
V: TRBV6-5
CDR3: CASSYLGAGETQYF

J: TRBJ2-5
length: 14
V: TRBV12-3/TRBV12-4
CDR3: CASSFAQGPETQYF

J: TRBJ2-2
length: 14
V: TRBV11-2
CDR3: CASSYRGGTGELFF

J: TRBJ1-1
length: 17
V: TRBV5-6
CDR3: CASSFRTGGLSNTEAFF

J: TRBJ1-5
length: 13
V: TRBV21-1
CDR3: CALPGTFDQPQHF

J: TRBJ2-1
length: 14
V: TRBV6-2/TRBV6-3
CDR3: CASSPGITYNEQFF

J: TRBJ1-1
length: 16
V: TRBV7-8
CDR3: CASSHIRGRGGTEAFF

J: TRBJ1-2
length: 15
V: TRBV28
CDR3: CASSAPGGRSYGYTF

J: TRBJ2-3
length: 16
V: TRBV10-3
CDR3: CAISETGTGQTDTQYF

J: TRBJ2-7
length: 11
V: TRBV9
CDR3: CASSVGYEQYF

J: TRBJ2-5
length: 15
V: TRBV6-5
CDR3: CASSSNRGRQETQYF

J: TRBJ1-5
length: 15
V: TRBV6-1
CDR3: CASGQNYRDNQPQHF

J: TRBJ1-2
length: 15
V: TRBV7-2
CDR3: CASSPSTGGVHGYTF

J: TRBJ2-3
length: 16
V: TRBV24-1
CDR3: CATSDLPAGSTDTQYF

J: TRBJ2-5
length: 11
V: TRBV6-2/TRBV6-3
CDR3: CASSRVETQYF

J: TRBJ2-2
length: 16
V: TRBV4-1
CDR3: CASSHQSLLNTGELFF

J: TRBJ2-6
length: 15
V: TRBV7-2
CDR3: CASSLAWSGANVLTF

J: TRBJ2-3
length: 16
V: TRBV7-7
CDR3: CASSLGLAGIADTQYF

J: TRBJ1-5
length: 15
V: TRBV27
CDR3: CASSFFRSDDQPQHF

J: TRBJ2-5
length: 14
V: TRBV20-1
CDR3: CSALQGAGGETQYF

J: TRBJ2-1
length: 15
V: TRBV27
CDR3: CASSLSQANYNEQFF

J: TRBJ1-5
length: 16
V: TRBV12-3/TRBV12-4
CDR3: CASSSGSPYSNQPQHF

J: TRBJ1-5
length: 13
V: TRBV18
CDR3: CASSPQKNQPQHF

J: TRBJ2-3
length: 14
V: TRBV9
CDR3: CASSVDGAADTQYF

J: TRBJ2-1
length: 21
V: TRBV15
CDR3: CATSRDHGTSGLFLSYNEQFF

J: TRBJ2-7
length: 13
V: TRBV7-8
CDR3: CASSLDLGDEQYF

J: TRBJ2-3
length: 14
V: TRBV6-2/TRBV6-3
CDR3: CASKLALGTDTQYF

J: TRBJ1-6
length: 13
V: TRBV6-2/TRBV6-3
CDR3: CASSYGMNSPLHF

J: TRBJ2-3
length: 14
V: TRBV9
CDR3: CASSAGTMGDTQYF

J: TRBJ2-5
length: 17
V: TRBV24-1
CDR3: CATSDSSGGFEGETQYF

J: TRBJ1-2
length: 12
V: TRBV29-1
CDR3: CSAGQVARGYTF

J: TRBJ2-3
length: 13
V: TRBV7-8
CDR3: CASSLTGMDTQYF

J: TRBJ2-7
length: 12
V: TRBV5-1
CDR3: CASRIGAYEQYF

J: TRBJ2-3
length: 16
V: TRBV30
CDR3: CAWSPRTGFSTDTQYF

J: TRBJ2-7
length: 14
V: TRBV3-1
CDR3: CASSARQGPYEQYF

J: TRBJ2-5
length: 15
V: TRBV7-2
CDR3: CASSGDGRYQETQYF

J: TRBJ2-7
length: 15
V: TRBV24-1
CDR3: CATSDSAGKEYEQYF

J: TRBJ1-1
length: 19
V: TRBV20-1
CDR3: CSARDRVLTGGALNTEAFF

J: TRBJ2-7
length: 13
V: TRBV20-1
CDR3: CSARAGVIYEQYF

J: TRBJ2-2
length: 15
V: TRBV5-1
CDR3: CASSFRLADTGELFF

J: TRBJ2-5
length: 13
V: TRBV28
CDR3: CASRGFQEETQYF

J: TRBJ1-6
length: 17
V: TRBV28
CDR3: CASKPLLDRMRYSPLHF

J: TRBJ2-1
length: 14
V: TRBV19
CDR3: CASSIGLAIDEQFF